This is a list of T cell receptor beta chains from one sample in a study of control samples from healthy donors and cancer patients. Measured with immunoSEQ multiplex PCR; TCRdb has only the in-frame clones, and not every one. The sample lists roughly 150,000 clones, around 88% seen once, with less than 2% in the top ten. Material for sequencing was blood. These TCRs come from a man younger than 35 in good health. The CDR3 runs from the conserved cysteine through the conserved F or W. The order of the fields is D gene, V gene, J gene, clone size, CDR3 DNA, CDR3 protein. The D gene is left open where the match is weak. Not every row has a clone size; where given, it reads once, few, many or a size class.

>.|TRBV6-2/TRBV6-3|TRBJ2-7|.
TGTGCCAGCAGTTACTCCAGGGGCATAGACGAGCAGTACTTC
CASSYSRGIDEQYF
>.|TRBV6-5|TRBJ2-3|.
TGTGCCAGCAGCCGGACTGTCACAGATACGCAGTATTTT
CASSRTVTDTQYF
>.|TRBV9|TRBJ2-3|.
TGTGCCAGCAGCCCCCGGGGGGGACAGCTAGCAGATACGCAGTATTTT
CASSPRGGQLADTQYF
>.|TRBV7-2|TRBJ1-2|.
TGTGCCAGCAGCTTATCAGCTAGGACCGGCTACACCTTC
CASSLSARTGYTF
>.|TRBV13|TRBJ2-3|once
TGTGCCAGCAGCTCGAACAGCCGTAGCACAGATACGCAGTATTTT
CASSSNSRSTDTQYF
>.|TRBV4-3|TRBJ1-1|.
TGCGCCAGCAGCCAAGACACTTCCACCACTGAAGCTTTCTTT
CASSQDTSTTEAFF
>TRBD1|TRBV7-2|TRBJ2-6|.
TGTGCCAGCCCCAGACAGGGTGGCTCTGGGGCCAACGTCCTGACTTTC
CASPRQGGSGANVLTF
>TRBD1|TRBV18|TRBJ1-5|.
TGTGCCAGCTCCCCGACGCCAGGGGGCGAAGGGCATTTT
CASSPTPGGEGHF
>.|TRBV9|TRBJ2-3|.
TGTGCCAGCAGCGCGACAGACTGGAGCACAGATACGCAGTATTTT
CASSATDWSTDTQYF
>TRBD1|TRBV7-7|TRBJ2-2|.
TGTGCCAGCACGCTTATTATAGGGGGACAGGAAAACACCGGGGAGCTGTTTTTT
CASTLIIGGQENTGELFF
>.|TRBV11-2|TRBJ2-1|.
TGTGCCAGCAGCTTAGATGCGCTTTCGCGGCAGTTCTTC
CASSLDALSRQFF
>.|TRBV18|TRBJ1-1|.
TGTGCCAGCTCACCAAGGGATACTGAAGCTTTCTTT
CASSPRDTEAFF
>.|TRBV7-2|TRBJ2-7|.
TGTGCCAGCAGCCCCAGAGGGGCCTCCTACGAGCAGTACTTC
CASSPRGASYEQYF
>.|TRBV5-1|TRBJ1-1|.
TGCGCCAGCAGCCAGGACATCATGAACACTGAAGCTTTCTTT
CASSQDIMNTEAFF
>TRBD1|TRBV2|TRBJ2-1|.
TGTGCCAGCAGCGAGGGACAGGGGTACGACGAGCAGTTCTTC
CASSEGQGYDEQFF
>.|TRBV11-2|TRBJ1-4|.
TGTGCCAGCAGCATGACGGGAGTGAGTGAAAAACTGTTTTTT
CASSMTGVSEKLFF
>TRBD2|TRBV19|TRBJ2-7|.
TGTGCCAGTAGGAGAGTAGCGGGGGGCCAGGACGAGCAGTACTTC
CASRRVAGGQDEQYF
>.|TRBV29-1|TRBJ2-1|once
TGCAGCGTAAGCGGTGGTGGTGGCTATGAGCAGTTCTTC
CSVSGGGGYEQFF
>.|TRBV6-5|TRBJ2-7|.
TGTGCCAGCAGTCCGGAGGGGGGGGCATCCTACGAGCAGTACTTC
CASSPEGGASYEQYF
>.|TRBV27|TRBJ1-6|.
TGTGCCAGCAGTTTAATCCCTCCCCTAGGGGGACGGTCGAGAAATTCACCCCTCCACTTT
CASSLIPPLGGRSRNSPLHF
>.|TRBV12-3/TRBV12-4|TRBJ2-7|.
TGTGCCAGCAGTGTGGGGGCTGGGGAGCAGTACTTC
CASSVGAGEQYF
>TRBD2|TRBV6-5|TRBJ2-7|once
TGTGCCAGCAGACGGACTAGCTCCTACGAGCAGTACTTC
CASRRTSSYEQYF
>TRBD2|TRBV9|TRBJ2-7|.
TGTGCCAGCAGCGCCCGGGGGGGGCCGGCATACGAGCAGTACTTC
CASSARGGPAYEQYF
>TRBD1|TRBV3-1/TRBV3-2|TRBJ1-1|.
TGTGCCAGCAGCCAAGTACCGACAGGGGTGGATGGGGCTTTCTTT
CASSQVPTGVDGAFF
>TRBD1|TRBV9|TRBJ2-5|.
TGTGCCAGCAGCGTCGAGACAGGGGGCTGGGAGACCCAGTACTTC
CASSVETGGWETQYF
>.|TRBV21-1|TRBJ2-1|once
TGTGCCAGCAGCAAAGGCGACAGGGAGAGGGAGTACAATGAGCAGTTCTTC
CASSKGDREREYNEQFF
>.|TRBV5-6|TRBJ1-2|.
TGTGCCAGCAGCGGAGGGAACTATGGCTACACCTTC
CASSGGNYGYTF
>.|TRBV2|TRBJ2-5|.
TGTGCCAGCAGTGATCCAGGGGAGGAGACCCAGTACTTC
CASSDPGEETQYF
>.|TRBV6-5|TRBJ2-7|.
TGTGCCAGCAGCCAATTGGGAAGCTCCTACGAGCAGTACTTC
CASSQLGSSYEQYF
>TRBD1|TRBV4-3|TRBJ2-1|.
TGCGCCAGCAGCCAAAGATTGGGGACAGGGGCCCACAATGAGCAGTTCTTC
CASSQRLGTGAHNEQFF
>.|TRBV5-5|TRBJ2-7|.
TGTGCCAGCAGCCGTGGAGATCGGACATACTACGAGCAGTACTTC
CASSRGDRTYYEQYF
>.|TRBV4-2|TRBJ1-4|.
TGTGCCAGCACCTCACAGATAGGGGAGGAAAAACTGTTTTTT
CASTSQIGEEKLFF
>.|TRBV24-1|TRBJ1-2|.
TGTGCCACCAGTGATGCCAGGACGCTAAGGGGCTACACCTTC
CATSDARTLRGYTF
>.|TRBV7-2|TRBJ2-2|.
TGTGCCAGCAGCTGGGAGTCAAGTTTGAACACCGGGGAGCTGTTTTTT
CASSWESSLNTGELFF
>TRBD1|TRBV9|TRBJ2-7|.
TGTGCCAGCAGCGGTAGGGCAGGGGGCTCCTACGAGCAGTACTTC
CASSGRAGGSYEQYF
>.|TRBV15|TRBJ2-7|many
TGTGCCACCAGCAGCAGGGACACCAACCGCCAGCAGTACTTC
CATSSRDTNRQQYF
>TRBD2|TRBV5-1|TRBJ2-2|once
TGCGCCAGCAGCTCCCAATATATGACTAGCGGGGACACCGGGGAGCTGTTTTTT
CASSSQYMTSGDTGELFF